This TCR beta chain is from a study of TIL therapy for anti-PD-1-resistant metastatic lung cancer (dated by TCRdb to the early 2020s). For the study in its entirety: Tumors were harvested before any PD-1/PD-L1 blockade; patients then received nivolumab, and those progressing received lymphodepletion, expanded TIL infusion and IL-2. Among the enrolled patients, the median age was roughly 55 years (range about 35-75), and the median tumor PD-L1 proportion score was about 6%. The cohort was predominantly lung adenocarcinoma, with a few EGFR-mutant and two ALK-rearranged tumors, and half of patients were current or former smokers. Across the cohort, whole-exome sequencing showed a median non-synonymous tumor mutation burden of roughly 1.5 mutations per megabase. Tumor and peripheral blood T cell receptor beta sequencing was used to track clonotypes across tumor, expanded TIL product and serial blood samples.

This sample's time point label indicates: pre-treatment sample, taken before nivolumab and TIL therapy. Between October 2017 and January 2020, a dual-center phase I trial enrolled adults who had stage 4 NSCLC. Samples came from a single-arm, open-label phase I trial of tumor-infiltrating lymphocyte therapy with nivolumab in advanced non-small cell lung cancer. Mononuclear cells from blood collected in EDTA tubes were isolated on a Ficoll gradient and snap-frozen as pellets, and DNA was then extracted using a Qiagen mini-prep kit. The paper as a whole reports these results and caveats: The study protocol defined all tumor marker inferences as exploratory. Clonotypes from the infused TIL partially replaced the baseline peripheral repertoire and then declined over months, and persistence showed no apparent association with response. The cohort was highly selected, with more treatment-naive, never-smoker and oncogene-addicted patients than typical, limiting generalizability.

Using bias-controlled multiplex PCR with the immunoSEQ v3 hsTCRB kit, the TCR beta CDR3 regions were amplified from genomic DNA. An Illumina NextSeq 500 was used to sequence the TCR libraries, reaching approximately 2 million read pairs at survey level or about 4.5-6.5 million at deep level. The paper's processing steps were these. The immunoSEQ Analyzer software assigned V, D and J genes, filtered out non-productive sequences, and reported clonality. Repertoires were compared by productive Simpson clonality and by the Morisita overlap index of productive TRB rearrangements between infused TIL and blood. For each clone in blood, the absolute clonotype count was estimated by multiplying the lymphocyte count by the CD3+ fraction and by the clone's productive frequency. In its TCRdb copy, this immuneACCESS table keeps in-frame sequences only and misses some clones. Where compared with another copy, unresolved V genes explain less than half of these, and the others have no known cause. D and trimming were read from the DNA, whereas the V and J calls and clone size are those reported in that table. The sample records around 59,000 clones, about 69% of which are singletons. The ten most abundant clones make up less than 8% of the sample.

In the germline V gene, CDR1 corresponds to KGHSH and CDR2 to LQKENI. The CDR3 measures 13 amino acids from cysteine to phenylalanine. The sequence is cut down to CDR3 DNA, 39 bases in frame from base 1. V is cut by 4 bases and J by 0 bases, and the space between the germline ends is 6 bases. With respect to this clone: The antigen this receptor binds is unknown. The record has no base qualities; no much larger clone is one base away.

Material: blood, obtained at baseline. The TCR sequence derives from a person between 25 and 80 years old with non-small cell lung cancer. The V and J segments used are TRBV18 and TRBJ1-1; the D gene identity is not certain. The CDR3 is CASSREMNTEAFF. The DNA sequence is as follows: TGTGCCAGCTCACGAGAGATGAACACTGAAGCTTTCTTT. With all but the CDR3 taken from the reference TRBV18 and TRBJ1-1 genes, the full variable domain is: NAGVMQNPRHLVRRRGQEARLRCSPMKGHSHVYWYRQLPEEGLKFMVYLQKENIIDESGMPKERFSAEFPKEGPSILRIQQVVRGDSAAYFCASSREMNTEAFFGQGTRLTVV.